This TCR beta chain was profiled in a study of early stage breast cancer tumors. With regard to this clone: The antigen is unknown.

Clones were sequenced by immunoSEQ multiplex PCR, and TCRdb holds only the in-frame ones, with some missing. Counted here are a few thousand clones, about 71% occurring once; the ten biggest clones make up roughly 22%. After removal of 3 bases from V and 4 bases from J, the junction contained 4 bases not matched to a gene. CDR3 length: 14 residues. Per germline, CDR1 MDHEN and CDR2 SYDVKM. Overall study findings and caveats: Comparing each tissue with blood distinguished tumor from normal in about 90% of the 16 patients.

The sequenced material came from normal breast tissue next to the tumor. The receptor comes from a person aged 45 to 59 with breast cancer. V is TRBV28 and J is TRBJ2-5; 8 bases map to TRBD1. In DNA, the CDR3 is TGTGCCAGCAGTTTCCAGGGGGCGACAGAGACCCAGTACTTC. Translating gives CASSFQGATETQYF.